Given below is one TCR beta chain in context. This clonotype was found a few times. Its antigen remains undetermined. No clone much larger than this one lies a single base away; base qualities are absent. V has 3 bases trimmed and J has 0 bases trimmed; junction bases matching no gene number 10. There are 17 amino acids in the CDR3, from cysteine to phenylalanine inclusive. The entry retains the CDR3 DNA only, 51 bases that are in frame from base 1. The germline V gene (reference sequence) provides CDR1 LNHDA and CDR2 SQIVND. This record comes from a study of T cells in Graves' hyperthyroidism and ophthalmopathy (dated by TCRdb to between 2017 and 2020). General notes on the study: Peripheral blood was sampled at the time of initial diagnosis, prior to any treatment. An independent validation cohort of fewer than 20 hyperthyroidism patients and approximately 17 patients who later progressed to ophthalmopathy tested prospective prediction of ophthalmopathy. To identify distinguishing TCR V-J signatures, a discovery cohort of 90 to 100 patients was used, comprising some 45 with Graves' ophthalmopathy and approximately 57 with stable Graves' hyperthyroidism. TCR Vbeta CDR3 sequencing of some 140 peripheral blood samples (more than 40 ophthalmopathy, about 75 hyperthyroidism and 17 progressor patients) is reported in the paper. After blood sampling, hyperthyroidism patients were treated with methimazole at a starting dose of 30 mg daily, and ophthalmopathy patients were treated with high-dose intravenous methylprednisolone. In addition, the study compared T-cell repertoires in thyroid tissue and in blood from a handful of Graves' hyperthyroidism patients. For training and testing, the 100 or so patients in the discovery cohort were randomly divided in a 7:3 ratio. Summary of the overall study and its limitations: In validation, the model predicted progression to ophthalmopathy a median of around 6.5 months before onset, with roughly 68% sensitivity and 72.22% specificity. Most expanded thyroid clonotypes (frequency above 0.001) were also detected in blood, a finding suggesting that blood repertoires may reflect thyroid immune responses. Ophthalmopathy was separated from stable hyperthyroidism by a 13 V-J signature model, with approximately 89% sensitivity and approximately 84% specificity obtained in cross-validation and 80%/75% obtained in testing. Sample size was not statistically predetermined, and blinding of investigators to group allocation was not performed.

TCR beta CDR3 regions were amplified from RNA transcripts. For the first round of RT-PCR on the TCR CDR3, the HTBI primer set was used together with the Qiagen OneStep RT-PCR kit. A second multiplex PCR round built the libraries, followed by size selection and purification. The libraries were sequenced on an Illumina HiSeq2000 using paired-end 100 bp reads. The study's processing was this. SOAPnuke was used to process the raw data, throwing out any read that contained adapters or uncalled bases, had a mean Phred below 15, or lacked an exact constant-primer or identifier match. COPE v1.2.5 was used to merge the high-quality paired reads, and each unique nucleotide sequence was defined as a clonotype. MiTCR v1.1 was used to align clonotypes to the IMGT TRBV, TRBD and TRBJ reference segments. The analysis was restricted to V-J combinations with a frequency above 0.0001, which together covered just over 98% of the repertoires. A TCS score was defined as the ratio between F50 (clonal expansion) and ExV (chaos), using BLOSUM62-based TCRdist between CDR3 peptides within each V-J. Welch's t-statistics and random forest reduced 500 to 650 V-J features to 10 to 15, which were used in a naive Bayes classifier (R e1071). TCRdb trimmed the raw reads at Q25, called clones with MiXCR and kept productive beta chains. Rows are unified per CDR3 protein, each entry keeping the most common DNA and genes. TCRdb, not the original authors, processed these V and J calls. This sample holds around 190,000 distinct CDR3 sequences; 17% were observed only once. The ten top clones hold roughly 49% of the sample.

Graves' hyperthyroidism was defined as stable when no progression to ophthalmopathy occurred over 18 months of follow-up. Hyperthyroidism patients were aged 18 to 65 years and newly diagnosed, with disease duration of less than 2 months. The study excluded patients with uncontrolled infections, other autoimmune diseases, pregnancy or lactation. Diagnoses relied on clinical symptoms, serum thyroxine and TRAb, thyroid ultrasound and orbital computed tomography. Ficoll-Paque density gradient centrifugation was used to isolate PBMCs from around 9.1 ml of fresh peripheral blood. Total RNA was extracted using Trizol reagent, and RNA quality was assessed on an Agilent 2100 Bioanalyzer.

The chain couples TRBV19 to TRBJ2-7, and 8 junctional nucleotides match TRBD1. The clonotype was recovered from a woman in her fifties or sixties with Graves' hyperthyroidism. The sequenced material came from blood. The nucleotides are TGTGCCAGTAGTATTTATTTCGGGACAGGCGTCTCCTACGAGCAGTACTTC. Its translation reads: CASSIYFGTGVSYEQYF.